This entry lists 14 T cell receptor beta chains sequenced from one sample in a study of T-cell memory formation after mild COVID-19. TCRdb re-called the 5' RACE reads with MiXCR, one entry per CDR3 protein. The table lists roughly 500,000 distinct CDR3 sequences, roughly 22% of them singletons. The sample taken for sequencing was PBMCs or a T cell subset sorted from them (not recorded which). The origin of the receptors is an adult woman who had mild COVID-19 (a few samples of this study predate the infection). Cell type and time point are not known.

This clonotype was recorded many times. The rearrangement uses TRBV7-2 and TRBJ1-1; 9 bases match TRBD1. The CDR3 spans 14 residues. Trimming cost V 5 bases and J 5 bases; bases outside gene matches: 6. The germline V gene encodes CDR1 SGHTA and CDR2 FQGNSA. The CDR3, as DNA: TGTGCCAGCAGCCGAGACAGGGGGGGTACTGAAGCTTTCTTT. Its translation: CASSRDRGGTEAFF.

This clonotype was observed a few times. The chain combines TRBV12-5 with TRBJ1-1; D is undetermined. V dropped 5 bases and J dropped 1 base, with 11 bases sitting between them. Germline lookup yields CDR1 LGHNT and CDR2 FRNRAP. This CDR3 has 14 amino acids. CDR3 loop: CASGPDGPNTEAFF. The CDR3 DNA reads TGTGCTAGTGGTCCAGACGGACCGAACACTGAAGCTTTCTTT.

The rearrangement links TRBV7-9 to TRBJ2-1; no clear D gene. Germline-derived CDR1 and CDR2 are SEHNR and FQNEAQ (reference sequence). This CDR3 contains 10 residues. V was cut by 8 bases and J by 10 bases, with 9 bases left in between. The CDR3 here is CASSGLEQFF. The CDR3 nucleotides are TGTGCCAGCTCCGGGTTAGAGCAGTTCTTC.

This clonotype was seen only a few times. The rearrangement joins TRBV7-3 to TRBJ2-3, with 9 positions matching TRBD2. The CDR3 runs 15 residues. V gave up 5 bases and J gave up 0 bases; unmatched junction bases: 3. The germline CDR1 and CDR2 sequences are SGHTA and FQGTGA. The CDR3 nucleotides read TGTGCCAGCAGCCATAGCGGGAGAAGCACAGATACGCAGTATTTT. Amino acid sequence: CASSHSGRSTDTQYF.

This clonotype was counted only a few times. The chain has TRBV2 and TRBJ2-1; 14 bases line up with TRBD2. Germline CDR1 and CDR2: SNHLY and FYNNEI. Losses at the gene ends were 5 bases for V and 12 bases for J; bases not matched to a gene: 6. The CDR3 covers 14 residues. The CDR3 DNA reads as TGTGCCAGCAGTCAGACTAGCGGGAGGGCCGGGCAGTTCTTC. Translating it yields CASSQTSGRAGQFF.

The table lists this clonotype with many counts. The chain carries TRBV14 and TRBJ2-4; 8 nucleotides match TRBD1. This CDR3 is 14 amino acids long. CDR1 SGHDN and CDR2 FVKESK come from the germline V gene. Losses at the gene ends were 2 bases for V and 8 bases for J; bases not matched to a gene: 5. Here the CDR3 reads CASSQTGGMDIQYF. The CDR3 region has the DNA TGTGCCAGCAGCCAAACAGGGGGAATGGACATTCAGTACTTC.

The rearrangement uses TRBV9 and TRBJ1-1; TRBD1 agrees at 10 bases. Per germline, CDR1 SGDLS and CDR2 YYNGEE. This CDR3 has 15 amino acids. Losses at the gene ends were 0 bases for V and 3 bases for J; bases not matched to a gene: 2. The CDR3 sequence: CASSVAGTGDTEAFF. For the CDR3, the DNA is TGTGCCAGCAGCGTAGCTGGGACAGGGGACACTGAAGCTTTCTTT.

The chain combines TRBV5-1 with TRBJ2-1, with 13 bases that match TRBD2. Losses at the gene ends were 4 bases for V and 8 bases for J; bases not matched to a gene: 9. From germline, CDR1 is SGHRS and CDR2 YFSETQ. This CDR3 region has 16 residues. CDR3 bases: TGCGCCAGCAGCCGGCAAACTAGCGGGGGGGCAGATGAGCAGTTCTTC. Its protein is CASSRQTSGGADEQFF. The full variable domain, completed using reference TRBV5-1 and TRBJ2-1, is KAGVTQTPRYLIKTRGQQVTLSCSPISGHRSVSWYQQTPGQGLQFLFEYFSETQRNKGNFPGRFSGRQFSNSRSEMNVSTLELGDSALYLCASSRQTSGGADEQFFGPGTRLTVL.

The rearrangement links TRBV18 to TRBJ2-5; no definite D call. V lost 6 bases to trimming and J lost 2 bases, with 7 bases between them. The CDR3 has 12 amino acids. Germline V gene sequence: CDR1 KGHSH, CDR2 LQKENI. The CDR3 spells CASSHYQETQYF. CDR3 nucleotides: TGTGCCAGCTCTCACTATCAAGAGACCCAGTACTTC.

This chain connects TRBV20-1 to TRBJ2-3, with D unresolved. V lost 3 bases, J lost 2 bases, and 15 bases lay in between. Germline V gene sequence: CDR1 DFQATT, CDR2 SNEGSKA (reference sequence). CDR3 length: 15 amino acids. CDR3 sequence reads: CSASAHGVFTDTQYF. The CDR3 DNA reads TGCAGTGCTAGTGCTCATGGGGTTTTCACAGATACGCAGTATTTT.

V usage is TRBV4-1 and J usage is TRBJ2-1, with D perhaps matching TRBD2 (6 bases). Deletions cut 5 bases from V and 8 bases from J, with 10 bases between. The V gene's germline CDR1 is MGHRA and CDR2 YSYEKL. This CDR3 is 12 amino acids long. CDR3 sequence: CASSSGVHEQFF. In nucleotides, the CDR3 is TGCGCCAGCAGCTCGGGAGTACATGAGCAGTTCTTC.

This clonotype was seen more than once but under ten times. The chain is built from TRBV7-9 and TRBJ2-1, with 13 bases lining up with TRBD2. This CDR3 has 17 residues. Germline V gives CDR1 SEHNR, CDR2 FQNEAQ (reference sequence). The V segment lost 5 bases and the J segment 7 bases; nucleotides outside the gene matches: 11. The CDR3 loop reads CASSPTLGLAGENEQFF. CDR3 in DNA: TGTGCCAGCAGCCCGACCCTAGGACTAGCGGGGGAGAATGAGCAGTTCTTC.

This chain links TRBV5-1 with TRBJ2-1, with 12 bases identical to TRBD2. Germline loops: CDR1 SGHRS, CDR2 YFSETQ. The CDR3 consists of 15 residues. Trimming cost V 3 bases and J 7 bases; bases outside gene matches: 5. The CDR3 sequence: CASSYGLAGLNEQFF. CDR3 DNA sequence: TGCGCCAGCAGCTATGGACTAGCGGGACTAAATGAGCAGTTCTTC. Filled out from reference TRBV5-1 and TRBJ2-1, the complete variable domain reads KAGVTQTPRYLIKTRGQQVTLSCSPISGHRSVSWYQQTPGQGLQFLFEYFSETQRNKGNFPGRFSGRQFSNSRSEMNVSTLELGDSALYLCASSYGLAGLNEQFFGPGTRLTVL.

The V and J genes are TRBV29-1 and TRBJ2-5, with 8 positions matching TRBD1. V shed 4 bases and J 4 bases; nucleotides not matched to a gene: 5. Germline V lookup: CDR1 SQVTM, CDR2 ANQGSEA. This CDR3 spans 13 amino acids. CDR3 loop: CSVVQGAGETQYF. Here the CDR3 DNA reads TGCAGCGTTGTGCAGGGGGCGGGAGAGACCCAGTACTTC.